The rows below give T cell receptor beta chains drawn from one sample of a study of CD8+CD57+ T cells in acquired aplastic anemia. One entry per CDR3 protein, called by TCRdb with MiXCR from the reads. The sample contains about 270,000 distinct CDR3 sequences, around 60% of which appear only once. Sequenced sample: sorted CD4+, CD8+, or CD8+CD57+ T cells (not recorded which) from PBMCs. These receptors were taken from a human donor with severe aplastic anemia or a healthy control (not recorded which). The CDR3 runs from the conserved cysteine through the conserved F or W. The D gene is left open where the match is weak. Clone size is not always given. Where it is, it says once, few, many or a class for expanded clones.

J gene: TRBJ1-6; V gene: TRBV20-1; CDR3 length: 13; clone size: -; D gene: -; CDR3 protein: CSAREGGLQPLHF; CDR3 DNA: TGCAGTGCTAGAGAAGGAGGGCTTCAGCCCCTCCACTTT
J gene: TRBJ1-6; V gene: TRBV2; CDR3 length: 13; clone size: -; D gene: -; CDR3 protein: CASVYGANSPLHF; CDR3 DNA: TGTGCCAGCGTCTATGGTGCGAATTCACCCCTCCACTTT
J gene: TRBJ1-5; V gene: TRBV12-3/TRBV12-4; CDR3 length: 15; clone size: many; D gene: -; CDR3 protein: CASSATGLSNQPQHF; CDR3 DNA: TGTGCCAGCAGCGCCACCGGGTTGAGCAATCAGCCCCAGCATTTT
J gene: TRBJ2-5; V gene: TRBV7-2; CDR3 length: 13; clone size: -; D gene: TRBD1; CDR3 protein: CASRGQGVWTQYF; CDR3 DNA: TGTGCCAGCAGGGGACAGGGTGTCTGGACCCAGTACTTC
J gene: TRBJ2-2; V gene: TRBV2; CDR3 length: 12; clone size: -; D gene: -; CDR3 protein: CASKIGTGELFF; CDR3 DNA: TGTGCCAGCAAGATAGGCACCGGGGAGCTGTTTTTT
J gene: TRBJ1-1; V gene: TRBV20-1; CDR3 length: 13; clone size: -; D gene: TRBD1; CDR3 protein: CSARTGPYTEAFF; CDR3 DNA: TGCAGTGCTAGGACAGGGCCATACACTGAAGCTTTCTTT
J gene: TRBJ1-5; V gene: TRBV5-1; CDR3 length: 15; clone size: many; D gene: -; CDR3 protein: CASRQDGGSNQPQHF; CDR3 DNA: TGCGCCAGCAGACAAGACGGTGGTAGCAATCAGCCCCAGCATTTT
J gene: TRBJ2-7; V gene: TRBV6-6; CDR3 length: 16; clone size: -; D gene: TRBD2; CDR3 protein: CAINPGGLGNSDEQYF; CDR3 DNA: TGTGCCATCAACCCGGGGGGATTGGGAAATTCCGACGAGCAGTACTTC
J gene: TRBJ2-2; V gene: TRBV5-1; CDR3 length: 15; clone size: many; D gene: -; CDR3 protein: CASWGGPPNTGELFF; CDR3 DNA: TGCGCCAGCTGGGGCGGACCCCCTAACACCGGGGAGCTGTTTTTT
J gene: TRBJ1-1; V gene: TRBV5-1; CDR3 length: 15; clone size: -; D gene: -; CDR3 protein: CASSLVGVEDTEAFF; CDR3 DNA: TGCGCCAGCAGCTTGGTTGGGGTGGAGGACACTGAAGCTTTCTTT
J gene: TRBJ1-6; V gene: TRBV6-5; CDR3 length: 16; clone size: many; D gene: -; CDR3 protein: CASSRGTPRVGSPLHF; CDR3 DNA: TGTGCCAGCAGTAGGGGGACCCCAAGGGTGGGTTCACCCCTCCACTTT
J gene: TRBJ2-3; V gene: TRBV24-1; CDR3 length: 14; clone size: once; D gene: -; CDR3 protein: CATTTASSTDTQYF; CDR3 DNA: TGTGCCACCACGACTGCGTCGAGCACAGATACGCAGTATTTT
J gene: TRBJ2-3; V gene: TRBV20-1; CDR3 length: 15; clone size: many; D gene: TRBD2; CDR3 protein: CSARDPQRGADTQYF; CDR3 DNA: TGCAGTGCTAGAGACCCTCAGCGGGGGGCAGATACGCAGTATTTT
J gene: TRBJ2-5; V gene: TRBV29-1; CDR3 length: 12; clone size: few; D gene: -; CDR3 protein: CSVNEIGETQYF; CDR3 DNA: TGCAGCGTAAATGAAATAGGAGAGACCCAGTACTTC